The next 21 T cell receptor beta chains were all read from a single sample in a study of beta chain features in type 1 diabetes. The authors reverse transcribed all of the isolated RNA, so sequencing captured expressed TCRB transcripts. Profiling relied on immunoSEQ multiplex PCR, and the TCRdb table lists in-frame clones only, not all of them. Here the sample spans around 290,000 clones, about 7.8% being singletons. The material sequenced was central memory CD4+ T cells from blood. The receptors come from a woman younger than 30 in good health.

This clone came up many times. CDR3 loop: CASLDGGNTDTQYF. The CDR3 DNA sequence: TGTGCCAGCCTTGACGGGGGAAACACAGATACGCAGTATTTT. This chain links TRBV5-4 with TRBJ2-3; TRBD2 might be the D (6 bases). V gave up 7 bases and J gave up 2 bases, with 14 bases separating them. Germline V gives CDR1 SGHNT, CDR2 YYREEE (reference sequence). This CDR3 is 14 amino acids long. Together with reference TRBV5-4 and TRBJ2-3, the CDR3 gives the full variable domain: ETGVTQSPTHLIKTRGQQVTLRCSSQSGHNTVSWYQQALGQGPQFIFQYYREEENGRGNFPPRFSGLQFPNYSSELNVNALELDDSALYLCASLDGGNTDTQYFGPGTRLTVL.

This clone has only a few counts. The chain carries TRBV4-2 and TRBJ2-3; 12 bases are shared with TRBD2. This CDR3 is 17 amino acids long. The junction had 7 bases not matched to a gene; V was cut back by 2 bases and J by 4 bases. Germline assignment: CDR1 LGHNA and CDR2 YNFKEQ. The CDR3 region is CASSQRASGGASDTQYF. The CDR3 bases are TGTGCCAGCAGCCAAAGAGCTAGCGGGGGGGCATCAGATACGCAGTATTTT.

This clone was seen a few times. This chain uses TRBV19 with TRBJ1-1, with TRBD1 as a possible D gene (6 bases). Germline CDR1 LNHDA, CDR2 SQIVND (reference sequence). The CDR3 consists of 16 residues. V shed 6 bases and J shed 0 bases, with 17 bases lying between them. The CDR3 reads CASSRTRTEMNTEAFF. The CDR3 bases are TGTGCCAGTAGCCGAACCCGGACAGAGATGAACACTGAAGCTTTCTTT.

This clone showed up just a few times. The chain links TRBV6-5 to TRBJ1-3; 8 positions agree with TRBD1. This CDR3 is built from 15 residues. Germline V gene sequence: CDR1 MNHEY, CDR2 SVGAGI. The J segment lost 1 base and the V segment lost 6 bases, leaving 5 bases of the junction unmatched. The DNA of the CDR3 is TGTGCCAGCAGGAAACAGGGGGGATCTGGAAACACCATATATTTT. Translated, it gives CASRKQGGSGNTIYF.

Only a few counts were recorded for this clone. The chain employs TRBV5-6 and TRBJ2-7; no firm D call. The CDR3 totals 13 residues. V lost 0 bases and J 3 bases, leaving 7 bases between the germline ends. Germline values: CDR1 SGHDT, CDR2 YYEEEE. For the CDR3, the DNA is TGTGCCAGCAGCTTGGGGTCAGACTACGAGCAGTACGTC. Residues: CASSLGSDYEQYV.

The rearrangement joins TRBV7-8 to TRBJ1-2; TRBD1 is a possible D gene (6 bases). V was clipped by 5 bases and J by 8 bases, with 21 bases between them. In germline, CDR1 is SGHVS, CDR2 FQNEAQ. The CDR3 is 15 amino acids. For the CDR3, the DNA is TGTGCCAGCAGCCAAAACAAGGACAGATTACGAGGCTACACCTTC. Amino acids: CASSQNKDRLRGYTF.

This clone was observed a few times. The chain has TRBV29-1 and TRBJ2-1; TRBD2 matches at 10 bases. The CDR3 runs to 14 residues. J was trimmed by 4 bases and V by 7 bases; bases with no gene match: 7. Germline CDR1 reads SQVTM; CDR2 reads ANQGSEA. The CDR3 bases are TGCAGCGCGAGTTCACTAGCGGGGTACAATGAGCAGTTCTTC. Residues: CSASSLAGYNEQFF.

As for this clone: The same CDR3 is also encoded by other DNA sequences in this sample. The rearrangement uses TRBV27 and TRBJ1-2; D might be TRBD1 (5 bases). The CDR3 is made up of 12 amino acids. V was trimmed by 5 bases and J by 4 bases, leaving 8 bases between them. The germline V gene has CDR1 MNHEY and CDR2 SMNVEV (reference sequence). The CDR3 nucleotides read TGTGCCAGCAGTCCCCAGGGCTATGGCTACACCTTC. Residues: CASSPQGYGYTF.

The chain is built from TRBV9 and TRBJ1-2; possibly TRBD1 for D (6 bases). V lost 2 bases and J lost 6, with 17 bases in between. Germline V gene data show CDR1 as SGDLS and CDR2 as YYNGEE. There are 15 residues in the CDR3. The CDR3 DNA is TGTGCCAGCAGCGTGACTCAGGGGAAGAAGAATGGCTACACCTTC. This codes for CASSVTQGKKNGYTF.

This clone has ten or more counts. Other DNA sequences within the sample encode an identical CDR3. The rearrangement links TRBV7-2 to TRBJ2-3; D is unresolved. Germline V gene sequence: CDR1 SGHTA, CDR2 FQGNSA. With 0 bases removed from V and 3 bases from J, the gap between germline ends came to 7 bases. This CDR3 is built from 14 residues. The CDR3 DNA follows: TGTGCCAGCAGCTTAGCGTTAAGAACAGATACGCAGTATTTT. Its translation: CASSLALRTDTQYF.

The CDR3 spells CASSLDAGDQPQHF. Written as DNA, the CDR3 is TGTGCCAGCAGCTTGGACGCTGGTGATCAGCCCCAGCATTTT. The gene calls are TRBV5-4 and TRBJ1-5; D not resolved. Germline CDR1 reads SGHNT; CDR2 reads YYREEE (reference sequence). V lost 0 bases and J lost 5, with 9 bases in between. CDR3 length: 14 residues. The variable domain in full, with the rest retrieved from reference TRBV5-4 and TRBJ1-5, is ETGVTQSPTHLIKTRGQQVTLRCSSQSGHNTVSWYQQALGQGPQFIFQYYREEENGRGNFPPRFSGLQFPNYSSELNVNALELDDSALYLCASSLDAGDQPQHFGDGTRLSIL.

There are a few counts of this clone. This chain joins TRBV7-2 and TRBJ1-5, with 8 bases aligning to TRBD1. CDR3 length equals 16 residues. Germline V lookup: CDR1 SGHTA, CDR2 FQGNSA. Trimming took 5 bases from V and 0 from J; bases not matched to a gene: 6. The DNA of the CDR3 is TGTGCCAGCAGCCAGGGACAGGCCCATAGCAATCAGCCCCAGCATTTT. The encoded protein is CASSQGQAHSNQPQHF.

The chain links TRBV28 to TRBJ1-5; 7 nucleotides match TRBD1. CDR3 length equals 16 residues. CDR1 is MDHEN and CDR2 is SYDVKM in the germline V gene. V was pared by 2 bases and J by 7 bases, with 11 bases of the junction left unmatched. The CDR3 DNA follows: TGTGCCAGCAGTTTAGTGACAGGGCTGAGGGGACAGCCCCAGCATTTT. This encodes CASSLVTGLRGQPQHF. Supplemented by reference TRBV28 and TRBJ1-5, the full variable domain reads DVKVTQSSRYLVKRTGEKVFLECVQDMDHENMFWYRQDPGLGLRLIYFSYDVKMKEKGDIPEGYSVSREKKERFSLILESASTNQTSMYLCASSLVTGLRGQPQHFGDGTRLSIL.

This clone has a count of ten or more. Here the CDR3 reads CASSHDIRGPDTQYF. The DNA for the CDR3 is TGTGCCAGCTCACACGACATAAGAGGACCAGATACGCAGTATTTT. This sequence joins TRBV18 and TRBJ2-3; D gene unclear. Looked up from germline, CDR1 is KGHSH and CDR2 is LQKENI. Trimming shortened V by 4 bases and J by 4 bases, and 15 bases separated the two germline ends. The CDR3 covers 15 residues.

This clone was found a few times. The chain couples TRBV5-6 to TRBJ1-2; weak D call: TRBD1 (5 bases). The CDR3 is 12 residues long. Trimming stripped 5 bases from V and 14 bases from J, with 19 bases between. Germline V lookup: CDR1 SGHDT, CDR2 YYEEEE. CDR3 in amino acids: CASSWGMTTETF. As DNA, the CDR3 is TGTGCCAGCAGTTGGGGGATGACAACAGAAACCTTC.

The rearrangement uses TRBV5-4 and TRBJ2-3, with a weak D call TRBD1 (5 bases). In germline, CDR1 is SGHNT, CDR2 YYREEE (reference sequence). This CDR3 comprises 13 residues. Trimming shortened V by 1 base and J by 6 bases, and 9 bases separated the two germline ends. CDR3 nucleotide sequence: TGTGCCAGCAGCTTGTGGCAGGGCGATACGCAGTATTTT. Translating it yields CASSLWQGDTQYF.

This chain uses TRBV29-1 with TRBJ2-3, with D uncertain. Trimming shortened V by 5 bases and J by 4 bases, and 13 bases separated the two germline ends. This CDR3 contains 13 residues. The germline V gene has CDR1 SQVTM and CDR2 ANQGSEA. The CDR3 region is CSVSEAGADTQYF. Here the CDR3 DNA reads TGCAGCGTTTCAGAGGCCGGCGCAGATACGCAGTATTTT.

The chain uses TRBV19 and TRBJ2-5, with D unclear. The V gene's germline CDR1 is LNHDA and CDR2 SQIVND (reference sequence). The CDR3 extends over 13 amino acids. Trimming left V 8 bases short and J 1 base short, with 11 bases between. The CDR3 loop is CASSGVLQETQYF. In DNA form, the CDR3 reads TGTGCCAGTTCTGGGGTTCTCCAAGAGACCCAGTACTTC.

The J gene is TRBJ2-6, the V gene TRBV7-8; no definite D call. The CDR3 is made up of 14 amino acids. From germline, CDR1 is SGHVS and CDR2 FQNEAQ. V lost 3 bases to trimming and J lost 3 bases, with 6 bases between them. CDR3 nucleotide sequence: TGTGCCAGCAGCTTCGGTGGTGGGGCCAACGTCCTGACTTTC. Protein: CASSFGGGANVLTF.

This clone occurred a few times. The J gene is TRBJ1-1, the V gene TRBV7-9, with a possible D match to TRBD1 (5 bases). Trimming took 2 bases from V and 14 from J, leaving 21 bases between them. CDR1 and CDR2 (germline): SEHNR, FQNEAQ (reference sequence). The CDR3 sequence is 14 residues long. CDR3 loop: CASSLNLGAGGKFF. In DNA, the CDR3 is TGTGCCAGCAGCTTAAATTTGGGTGCGGGGGGAAAGTTCTTT.

This clone showed up just a few times. CDR3 region: CASRPRTGDNEQFF. In nucleotides, the CDR3 is TGTGCCAGCAGACCTCGAACAGGGGACAATGAGCAGTTCTTC. The J gene is TRBJ2-1, the V gene TRBV2; 7 nucleotides match TRBD1. The germline gives CDR1 SNHLY, CDR2 FYNNEI. The CDR3 contains 14 residues. With V trimmed by 6 bases and J by 5 bases, 7 bases remained unmatched.